Here is one T cell receptor beta chain with its context. The data derive from a study of T cell responses to AZD1222 COVID-19 vaccine. Sequenced by immunoSEQ multiplex PCR; TCRdb stores in-frame clones only, minus some. The repertoire holds around 150,000 clones, with 75% to 90% as singletons. V lost 5 bases and J lost 2; bases outside the gene matches: 8. This CDR3 comprises 16 residues. Looked up from germline, CDR1 is LGHDT and CDR2 is YNNKEL (reference sequence). The chain joins TRBV3-1 (or the pseudogene TRBV3-2) to TRBJ2-1; the match to TRBD1 covers 8 bases. This TCR was recovered from an adult in good health. The sequencing here drew on peripheral blood, taken on day 0 of AZD1222 vaccination. CDR3 nucleotide sequence: TGTGCCAGCAGCACCCGACAGGACAGGGCCTACAATGAGCAGTTCTTC. Protein: CASSTRQDRAYNEQFF.